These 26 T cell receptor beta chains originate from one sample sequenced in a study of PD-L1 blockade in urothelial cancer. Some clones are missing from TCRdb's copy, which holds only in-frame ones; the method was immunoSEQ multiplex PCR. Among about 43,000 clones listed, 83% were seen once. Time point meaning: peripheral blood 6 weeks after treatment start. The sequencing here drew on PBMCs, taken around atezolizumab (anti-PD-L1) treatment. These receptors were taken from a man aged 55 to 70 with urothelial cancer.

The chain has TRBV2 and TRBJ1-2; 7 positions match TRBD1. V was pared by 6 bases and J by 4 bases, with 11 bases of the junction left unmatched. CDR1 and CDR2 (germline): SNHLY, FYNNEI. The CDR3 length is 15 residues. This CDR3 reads CASSMEGQPGYGYTF. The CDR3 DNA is TGTGCCAGCAGCATGGAGGGACAGCCTGGCTATGGCTACACCTTC.

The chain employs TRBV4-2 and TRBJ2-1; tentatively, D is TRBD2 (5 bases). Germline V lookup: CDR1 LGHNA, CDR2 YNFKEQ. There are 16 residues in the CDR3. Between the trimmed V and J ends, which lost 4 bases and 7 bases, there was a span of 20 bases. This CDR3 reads CASSRSRADSENEQFF. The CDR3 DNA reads TGTGCCAGCAGCCGCTCGCGGGCCGATTCCGAGAATGAGCAGTTCTTC.

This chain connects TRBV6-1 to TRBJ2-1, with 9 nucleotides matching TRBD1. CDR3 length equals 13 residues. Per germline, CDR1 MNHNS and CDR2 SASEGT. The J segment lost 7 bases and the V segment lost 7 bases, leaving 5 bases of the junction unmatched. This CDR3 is CASTGGQGNEQFF. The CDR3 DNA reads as TGTGCCAGCACCGGCGGACAGGGGAATGAGCAGTTCTTC.

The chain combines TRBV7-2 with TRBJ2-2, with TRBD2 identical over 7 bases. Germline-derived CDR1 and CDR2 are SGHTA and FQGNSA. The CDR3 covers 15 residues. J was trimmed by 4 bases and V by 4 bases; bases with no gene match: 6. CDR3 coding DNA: TGTGCCAGCAGCTCCACTAGCGCGGGCACCGGGGAGCTGTTTTTT. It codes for CASSSTSAGTGELFF.

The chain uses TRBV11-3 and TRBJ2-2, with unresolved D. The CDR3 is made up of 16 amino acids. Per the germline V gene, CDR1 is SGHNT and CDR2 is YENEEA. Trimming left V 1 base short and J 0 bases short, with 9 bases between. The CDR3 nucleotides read TGTGCCAGCAGCTTAGGTGTGGGCGCGAACACCGGGGAGCTGTTTTTT. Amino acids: CASSLGVGANTGELFF.

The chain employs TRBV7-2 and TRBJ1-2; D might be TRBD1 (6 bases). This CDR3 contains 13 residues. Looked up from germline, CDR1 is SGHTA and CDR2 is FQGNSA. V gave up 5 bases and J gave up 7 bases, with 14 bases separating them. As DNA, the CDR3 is TGTGCCAGCAGCCCAACAGGGTTCCTTGGCTACACCTTC. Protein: CASSPTGFLGYTF.

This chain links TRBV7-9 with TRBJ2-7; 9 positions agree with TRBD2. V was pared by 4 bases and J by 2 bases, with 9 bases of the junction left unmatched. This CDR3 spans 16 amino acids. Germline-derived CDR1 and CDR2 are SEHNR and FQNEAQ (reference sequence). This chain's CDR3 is CASSSALAGVPYEQYF. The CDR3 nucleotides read TGTGCCAGCAGCTCGGCCTTAGCGGGGGTTCCCTACGAGCAGTACTTC.

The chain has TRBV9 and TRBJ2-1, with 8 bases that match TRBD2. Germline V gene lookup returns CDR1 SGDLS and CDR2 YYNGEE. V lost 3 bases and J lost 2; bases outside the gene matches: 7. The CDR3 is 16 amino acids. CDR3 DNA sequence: TGTGCCAGCAGCGCAGGACGGGGGGGGGCCTACAATGAGCAGTTCTTC. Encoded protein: CASSAGRGGAYNEQFF.

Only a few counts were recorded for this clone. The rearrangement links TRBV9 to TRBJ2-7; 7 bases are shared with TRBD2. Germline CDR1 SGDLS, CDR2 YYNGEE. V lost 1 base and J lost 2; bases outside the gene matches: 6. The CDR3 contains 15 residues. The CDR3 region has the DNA TGTGCCAGCAGCGTATCTTCGGGAGGTACCTACGAGCAGTACTTC. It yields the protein CASSVSSGGTYEQYF.

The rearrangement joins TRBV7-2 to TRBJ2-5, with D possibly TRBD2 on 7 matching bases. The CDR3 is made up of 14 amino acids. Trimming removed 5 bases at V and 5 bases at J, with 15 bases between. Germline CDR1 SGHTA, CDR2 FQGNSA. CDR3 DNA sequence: TGTGCCAGCAGCGAAGGGGGGGCCCGGGAGACCCAGTACTTC. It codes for CASSEGGARETQYF. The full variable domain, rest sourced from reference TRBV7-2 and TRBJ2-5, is GAGVSQSPSNKVTEKGKDVELRCDPISGHTALYWYRQSLGQGLEFLIYFQGNSAPDKSGLPSDRFSAERTGGSVSTLTIQRTQQEDSAVYLCASSEGGARETQYFGPGTRLLVL.

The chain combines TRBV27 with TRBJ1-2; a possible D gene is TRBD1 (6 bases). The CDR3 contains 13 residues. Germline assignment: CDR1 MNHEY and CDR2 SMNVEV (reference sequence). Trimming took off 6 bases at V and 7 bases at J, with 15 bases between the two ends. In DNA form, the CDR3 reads TGTGCCAGCAGCCGCCGGGGGGCGGGTGGCTACACCTTC. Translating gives CASSRRGAGGYTF.

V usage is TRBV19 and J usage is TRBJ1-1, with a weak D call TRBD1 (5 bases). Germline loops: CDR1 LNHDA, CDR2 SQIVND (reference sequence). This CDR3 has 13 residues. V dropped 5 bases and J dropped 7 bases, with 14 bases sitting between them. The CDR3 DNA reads TGTGCCAGTAGTCCGGGACTCCAGGATGAAGCTTTCTTT. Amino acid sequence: CASSPGLQDEAFF.

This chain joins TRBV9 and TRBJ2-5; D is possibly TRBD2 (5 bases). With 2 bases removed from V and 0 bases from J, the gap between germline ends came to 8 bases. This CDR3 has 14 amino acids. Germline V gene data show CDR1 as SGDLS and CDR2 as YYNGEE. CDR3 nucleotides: TGTGCCAGCAGCGTCACCGGGAACCAAGAGACCCAGTACTTC. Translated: CASSVTGNQETQYF.

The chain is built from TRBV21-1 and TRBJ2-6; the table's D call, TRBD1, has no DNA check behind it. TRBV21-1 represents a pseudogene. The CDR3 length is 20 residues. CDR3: CASSKKGQAGGSSGANVLTF. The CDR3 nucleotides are TGTGCCAGCAGCAAAAAAGGTCAGGCAGGGGGCAGTTCTGGGGCCAACGTCCTGACTTTC.

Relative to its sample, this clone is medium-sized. As DNA, the CDR3 is TGTGCCTGGACAGGGGACGGCACAGATACGCAGTATTTT. This sequence encodes CAWTGDGTDTQYF. V is TRBV30 and J is TRBJ2-3; D is possibly TRBD1 (6 bases). Trimming left V 4 bases short and J 1 base short, with 9 bases between. Per the germline V gene, CDR1 is GTSNPN and CDR2 is SVGIG (reference sequence). The CDR3 has 13 amino acids.

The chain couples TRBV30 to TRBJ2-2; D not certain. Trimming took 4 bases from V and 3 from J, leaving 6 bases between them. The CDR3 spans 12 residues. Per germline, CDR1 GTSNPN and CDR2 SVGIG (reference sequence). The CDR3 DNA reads TGTGCCTGGACAGTTTACACCGGGGAGCTGTTTTTT. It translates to CAWTVYTGELFF.

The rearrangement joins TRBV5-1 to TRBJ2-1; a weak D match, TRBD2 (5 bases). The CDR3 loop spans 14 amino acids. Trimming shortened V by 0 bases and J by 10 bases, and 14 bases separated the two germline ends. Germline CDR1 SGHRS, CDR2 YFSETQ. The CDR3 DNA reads TGCGCCAGCAGCTTGGACCCCGTCGGCGGGGAGCAGTTCTTC. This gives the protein CASSLDPVGGEQFF.

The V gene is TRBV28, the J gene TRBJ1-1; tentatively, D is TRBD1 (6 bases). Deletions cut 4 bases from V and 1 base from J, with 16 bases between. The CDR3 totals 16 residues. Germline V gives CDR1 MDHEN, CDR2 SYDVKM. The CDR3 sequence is CASSSPGTRANTEAFF. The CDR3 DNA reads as TGTGCCAGCAGTTCCCCCGGGACACGGGCGAACACTGAAGCTTTCTTT.

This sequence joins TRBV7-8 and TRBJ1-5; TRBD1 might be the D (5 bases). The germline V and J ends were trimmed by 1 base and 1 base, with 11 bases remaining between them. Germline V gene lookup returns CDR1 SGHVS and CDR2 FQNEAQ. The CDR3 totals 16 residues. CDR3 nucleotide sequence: TGTGCCAGCAGCTTAGGGCGGGGGATAAGCAATCAGCCCCAGCATTTT. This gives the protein CASSLGRGISNQPQHF.

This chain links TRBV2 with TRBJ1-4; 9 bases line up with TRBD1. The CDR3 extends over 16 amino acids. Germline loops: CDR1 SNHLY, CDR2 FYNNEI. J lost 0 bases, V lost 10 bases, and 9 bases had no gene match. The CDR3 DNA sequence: TGTGCCACCAAAGGGGACAGGGCTACAACTAATGAAAAACTGTTTTTT. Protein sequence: CATKGDRATTNEKLFF.

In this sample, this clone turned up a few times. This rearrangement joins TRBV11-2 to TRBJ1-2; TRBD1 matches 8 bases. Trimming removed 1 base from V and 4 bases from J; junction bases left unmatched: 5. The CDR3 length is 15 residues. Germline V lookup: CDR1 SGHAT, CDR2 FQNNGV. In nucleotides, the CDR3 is TGTGCCAGCAGCTTAGGGGGCAGGGGGCTCTATGGCTACACCTTC. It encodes CASSLGGRGLYGYTF.

The CDR3 sequence is CASSSTAGNTEAFF. CDR3 in DNA: TGTGCCAGCAGCTCAACAGCGGGGAACACTGAAGCTTTCTTT. This sequence joins TRBV7-9 and TRBJ1-1, with D hard to call. Germline CDR1 SEHNR, CDR2 FQNEAQ (reference sequence). The V and J ends lost 4 bases and 1 base respectively, with 10 bases between them. The CDR3 has 14 amino acids.

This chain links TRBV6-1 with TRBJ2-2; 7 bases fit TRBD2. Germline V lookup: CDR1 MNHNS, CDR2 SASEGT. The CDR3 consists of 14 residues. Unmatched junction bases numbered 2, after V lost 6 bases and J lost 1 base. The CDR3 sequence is CASRAGRNTGELFF. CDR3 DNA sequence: TGTGCCAGCAGAGCGGGGCGGAACACCGGGGAGCTGTTTTTT.

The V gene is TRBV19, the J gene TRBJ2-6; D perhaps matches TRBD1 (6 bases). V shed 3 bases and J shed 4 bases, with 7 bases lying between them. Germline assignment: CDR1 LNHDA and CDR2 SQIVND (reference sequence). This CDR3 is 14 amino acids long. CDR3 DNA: TGTGCCAGTAGTATGGGGGCAGGGGCCAACGTCCTGACTTTC. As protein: CASSMGAGANVLTF.

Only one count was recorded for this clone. This chain's CDR3 is CASSKPGQLDYEQYF. Here the CDR3 DNA reads TGTGCCAGTAGTAAACCGGGACAGTTGGACTACGAGCAGTACTTC. V and J are TRBV19 and TRBJ2-7, with 7 bases matching TRBD1. The CDR3 covers 15 residues. CDR1 and CDR2 from the germline V gene are LNHDA and SQIVND (reference sequence). V was clipped by 4 bases and J by 3 bases; unmatched bases: 9.

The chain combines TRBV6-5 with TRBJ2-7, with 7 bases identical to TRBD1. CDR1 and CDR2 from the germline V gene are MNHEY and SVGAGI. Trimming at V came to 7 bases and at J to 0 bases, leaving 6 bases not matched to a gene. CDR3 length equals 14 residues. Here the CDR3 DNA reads TGTGCCAGCAAGAGGGACAGCAACTCCTACGAGCAGTACTTC. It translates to CASKRDSNSYEQYF.